Below are 8 T cell receptor beta chains sequenced from a single sample in a study of T cells expressing NK-cell markers. TCRdb re-analyzed the 5' RACE reads; it lists each CDR3 protein once, without DNA. Reported are 550,000 or so distinct CDR3 sequences; the ten largest clones contain 3% to 4.5%. Material: blood T cells: a sorted CD56 or NKG2C T cell subset, CD4+ or CD8+ T cells, or bulk PBMC T cells (not recorded which). The source of these receptors is a man aged 18 to 30 in good health.

The chain has TRBV7-8 and TRBJ2-5; TCRdb's assignment of TRBD1 cannot be checked, as there is no DNA. The CDR3 loop spans 14 amino acids. The V gene's germline CDR1 is SGHVS and CDR2 FQNEAQ. CDR3 in amino acids: CASSGNRAAETQYF.

The CDR3 sequence is CASSLGGRGGVYGYTF. The rearrangement uses TRBV7-2 and TRBJ1-2; the D call of TRBD1 rests on TCRdb alone, since no DNA is present to check it. The CDR3 has 16 amino acids. Germline loops: CDR1 SGHTA, CDR2 FQGNSA.

The V call is TRBV6-1, the J call TRBJ2-3; with no DNA, the TCRdb D assignment of TRBD1 cannot be verified. This CDR3 contains 14 residues. The V gene's germline CDR1 is MNHNS and CDR2 SASEGT. The CDR3: CASPGGLGTDTQYF.

The gene calls are TRBV12-3 or TRBV12-4 and TRBJ1-6. The CDR3 length is 14 residues. The CDR3 loop is CASSFGVDGPPLHF.

The V and J genes are TRBV4-1 and TRBJ2-3; absent DNA, TCRdb's TRBD2 call cannot be checked. The length of the CDR3 is 16 residues. Germline V gene sequence: CDR1 MGHRA, CDR2 YSYEKL. The CDR3 here is CASSQGLAGSTDTQYF.

CDR3 protein: CSARDTSGSPGETQYF. V and J are TRBV20-1 and TRBJ2-5; TCRdb selects TRBD2, and the lack of DNA leaves this call unchecked. The CDR3 has 16 residues. CDR1 is DFQATT and CDR2 is SNEGSKA in the germline V gene (reference sequence).

The V call is TRBV6-5, the J call TRBJ2-1; with no DNA, the TCRdb D assignment of TRBD1 cannot be verified. Germline CDR1 MNHEY, CDR2 SVGAGI. The CDR3 contains 14 residues. Here the CDR3 reads CASSYGRGDNEQFF.

This chain links TRBV4-2 with TRBJ1-2. The CDR3 spans 15 residues. Germline V lookup: CDR1 LGHNA, CDR2 YNFKEQ. The CDR3 protein is CASSQGIGAGYGYTF.